This entry is about one T cell receptor beta chain. Its antigen is unidentified. V shed 4 bases and J shed 4 bases, with 16 bases lying between them. Per the germline V gene, CDR1 is LGHNA and CDR2 is YNFKEQ. The CDR3 loop spans 16 amino acids. TCRdb's copy holds only in-frame clones and misses some; the assay was immunoSEQ multiplex PCR. This sample has some 110,000 clones, with roughly nine tenths found just once. This sample is drawn from a study of graft-versus-host responses after intestinal transplantation. Study results and caveats: Allograft clonal ratios (graft-versus-host to host-versus-graft) were high in patients who had graft-donor T cell macrochimerism.

The clonotype originates from a human donor who received an intestinal transplant. Sequencing used unstimulated CD4+ T cells sorted from spleen or lymph node cells, obtained before intestinal transplant. This chain joins TRBV4-2 and TRBJ2-2; TRBD2 might be the D (6 bases). The CDR3 loop is CASSRMGGEGTGELFF. The CDR3 DNA reads as TGTGCCAGCAGCCGCATGGGAGGAGAGGGCACCGGGGAGCTGTTTTTT.